Listed below are T cell receptor beta chains from one sample, sequenced in a study of T cells in localized non-small cell lung cancer. The protocol was immunoSEQ multiplex PCR, while the TCRdb copy is restricted to in-frame clones and leaves out a portion. The sample shows approximately 10,000 clones, roughly 89% of them seen only once. The specimen was peripheral blood, collected before any cancer treatment. The receptors shown here come from a female donor aged 60 or older with stage II squamous cell lung carcinoma. Both conserved end residues are part of each CDR3. The D gene is left open where the match is weak. Expanded clones get a size class; other rows say once, few or many, or leave the size out.

d_call	j_call	clone_size	cdr3_length	v_call	cdr3_nt	cdr3_aa
-	TRBJ1-2	-	20	TRBV4-2	TGTGCCAGCAGTTCCATGGAGGGAAGGGAGGTTGCTTCAGCTAACTATGGCTACACCTTC	CASSSMEGREVASANYGYTF
-	TRBJ2-1	-	12	TRBV18	TGTGCCAGCTCACGAGGAGGGAATGAGCAGTTCTTC	CASSRGGNEQFF
TRBD1	TRBJ1-2	once	14	TRBV2	TGTGCCAGCAGTAACGGACAGGGTATTCATGGCTACACCTTC	CASSNGQGIHGYTF
-	TRBJ1-2	-	13	TRBV6-5	TGTGCCAGCAGCCTACAGGGTGGAGAGGGCTACACCTTC	CASSLQGGEGYTF
TRBD1	TRBJ2-2	once	14	TRBV5-1	TGCGCCAGCATCGGACAGGGGAGAGGCGGGGAGCTGTTTTTT	CASIGQGRGGELFF
-	TRBJ1-2	-	12	TRBV7-9	TGTGCCAGCAGCTTAGCCACTAATGGCTACACCTTC	CASSLATNGYTF
TRBD2	TRBJ2-5	-	12	TRBV29-1	TGCAGCGTATCTAGCGGGTCGGAGACCCAGTACTTC	CSVSSGSETQYF
-	TRBJ2-6	-	15	TRBV19	TGTGCCAGTAGTATTCAAACCTCTGGGGCCAACGTCCTGACTTTC	CASSIQTSGANVLTF
TRBD2	TRBJ2-3	-	15	TRBV5-1	TGCGCCAGCAGCTCCGGTGGGCTAGCGGGAGATCGGCAGTATTTT	CASSSGGLAGDRQYF
-	TRBJ1-1	once	12	TRBV28	TGTGCCAGCAGTTCGGCTAACACTGAAGCTTTCTTT	CASSSANTEAFF
-	TRBJ1-1	-	13	TRBV19	TGTGCCAGTAGTTCGCTTACGGGTCTTGAAGCTTTCTTT	CASSSLTGLEAFF
-	TRBJ2-7	-	12	TRBV6-5	TGTGCCAGCAGTCGGGACACCTACGAGCAGTACTTC	CASSRDTYEQYF
-	TRBJ2-2	-	15	TRBV5-1	TGCGCCAGCAGCCCGGGACATGGGAACACCGGGGAGCTGTTTTTT	CASSPGHGNTGELFF
-	TRBJ2-6	-	15	TRBV18	TGTGCCAGCTCAAGGACCGACTCTGGGGCCAACGTCCTGACTTTC	CASSRTDSGANVLTF
-	TRBJ2-1	-	15	TRBV15	TGTGCCACCAGCAGAACAGGGGAGGCAATCAATGAGCAGTTCTTC	CATSRTGEAINEQFF
TRBD1	TRBJ2-1	-	15	TRBV2	TGTGCCAGCACCAAGGGACAGGGGGCAGTTGGTGAGCAGTTCTTC	CASTKGQGAVGEQFF
-	TRBJ2-1	-	15	TRBV6-6	TGTGCCAGCAGTTCGGACAGCCGTTACTACAATGAGCAGTTCTTC	CASSSDSRYYNEQFF
-	TRBJ1-6	once	15	TRBV10-3	TGTGCCATCAGTGTCAGAGGAGGGATGGATTCACCCCTCCACTTT	CAISVRGGMDSPLHF